The rows below give T cell receptor beta chains drawn from one sample of a study of OX40 agonist ivuxolimab in advanced cancers. Produced via immunoSEQ multiplex PCR; TCRdb's table is partial and in-frame only. This table has around 60,000 clones, 85% to 95% appearing once. The specimen was CD4+ or CD8+ T cells sorted from blood, collected in a trial of the OX40 agonist ivuxolimab. The receptor set was obtained from an adult with an advanced solid tumor such as melanoma, head and neck, liver or kidney cancer. Each CDR3 is given with its conserved first and last residue. A D gene is named only where the DNA matches it firmly. Rows may omit the clone size; those that give it use once, few, many or a size class.

clone size	V gene	D gene	J gene	CDR3 length	CDR3 protein	CDR3 DNA
-	TRBV9	-	TRBJ2-5	13	CASSGGVPETQYF	TGTGCCAGCAGCGGAGGGGTACCGGAGACCCAGTACTTC
-	TRBV7-8	-	TRBJ1-1	13	CASSLSGTTEAFF	TGTGCCAGCAGCTTGTCCGGGACGACTGAAGCTTTCTTT
-	TRBV29-1	TRBD1	TRBJ2-2	13	CSIDRENTGELFF	TGCAGTATTGACAGGGAAAACACCGGGGAGCTGTTTTTT
-	TRBV11-2	-	TRBJ2-1	15	CASSPGGVPYNEQFF	TGTGCCAGCAGCCCCGGAGGGGTACCCTACAATGAGCAGTTCTTC
-	TRBV4-3	TRBD2	TRBJ2-7	18	CASSQDPPVVSGLYEQYF	TGCGCCAGCAGCCAAGATCCTCCGGTGGTTAGCGGGTTGTACGAGCAGTACTTC
-	TRBV11-2	TRBD2	TRBJ2-1	16	CASSPFGGRAVGEQFF	TGTGCCAGCAGCCCTTTCGGGGGGAGGGCCGTAGGGGAGCAGTTCTTC
-	TRBV30	TRBD1	TRBJ2-7	13	CAWSVTGAAEQYF	TGTGCCTGGAGTGTAACAGGGGCGGCCGAGCAGTACTTC
-	TRBV29-1	-	TRBJ1-1	11	CSVRQDTEAFF	TGCAGCGTTAGGCAGGACACTGAAGCTTTCTTT
-	TRBV12-5	-	TRBJ2-7	11	CASGLWGEQYF	TGTGCTAGTGGTTTATGGGGGGAGCAGTACTTC
-	TRBV27	TRBD2	TRBJ2-2	15	CASSSTSGYTGELFF	TGTGCCAGCAGTTCGACTAGCGGGTACACCGGGGAGCTGTTTTTT
-	TRBV7-9	TRBD1	TRBJ2-7	13	CASSGQGGYEQYF	TGTGCCAGCAGCGGACAGGGCGGCTACGAGCAGTACTTC
-	TRBV29-1	TRBD1	TRBJ2-7	14	CSVVQLDRGYEQYF	TGCAGCGTTGTACAACTGGACAGGGGCTACGAGCAGTACTTC
-	TRBV7-9	-	TRBJ2-2	12	CASVGATGELFF	TGTGCCAGCGTAGGTGCCACCGGGGAGCTGTTTTTT
-	TRBV29-1	-	TRBJ2-1	11	CSSDPYNEQFF	TGCAGCTCTGACCCTTACAATGAGCAGTTCTTC
-	TRBV29-1	TRBD2	TRBJ2-2	15	CSVETSGVNTGELFF	TGCAGCGTTGAGACTAGCGGGGTGAACACCGGGGAGCTGTTTTTT
few	TRBV10-1	-	TRBJ1-1	13	CASSGRTNAEAFF	TGCGCCAGCAGTGGGCGAACCAACGCTGAAGCTTTCTTT
once	TRBV23-1	TRBD1	TRBJ1-2	15	CASSPDRRINYGYTF	TGCGCCAGCAGTCCGGACAGGAGAATTAACTATGGCTACACCTTC
-	TRBV7-9	-	TRBJ1-3	13	CASSGLSGNTIYF	TGTGCCAGCAGCGGACTGTCTGGAAACACCATATATTTT
-	TRBV28	TRBD2	TRBJ2-2	15	CASRVLAGVVGELFF	TGTGCCAGCAGGGTACTAGCGGGAGTGGTCGGGGAGCTGTTTTTT
-	TRBV27	-	TRBJ2-4	14	CASSLTLAKNIQYF	TGTGCCAGCAGTCTGACCCTAGCCAAAAACATTCAGTACTTC
-	TRBV5-1	-	TRBJ2-7	15	CASSLVTGPSYEQYF	TGCGCCAGCAGCTTGGTTACGGGACCCTCCTACGAGCAGTACTTC
-	TRBV4-3	-	TRBJ1-3	15	CASSNRENTGNTIYF	TGCGCCAGCAGCAACAGGGAGAATACTGGAAACACCATATATTTT
-	TRBV15	-	TRBJ2-4	18	CATSRDRMENLAKNIQYF	TGTGCCACCAGCAGAGATCGGATGGAAAACCTAGCCAAAAACATTCAGTACTTC
-	TRBV7-9	-	TRBJ1-1	15	CASSLAGTGNTEAFF	TGTGCCAGCAGCTTAGCCGGGACGGGGAACACTGAAGCTTTCTTT
-	TRBV19	TRBD2	TRBJ2-1	14	CASRAKGGRREQFF	TGTGCCAGTAGGGCCAAAGGCGGGAGAAGGGAGCAGTTCTTC
-	TRBV28	-	TRBJ2-3	14	CASRWTDDTDTQYF	TGTGCCAGCAGGTGGACAGACGACACAGATACGCAGTATTTT
-	TRBV7-9	TRBD2	TRBJ2-1	13	CAGRGGPSNEQFF	TGTGCGGGACGGGGGGGCCCGAGCAATGAGCAGTTCTTC